One sample yielded the 19 T cell receptor beta chains listed below, sequenced in a study of beta chain features in type 1 diabetes. Which antigens these TCRs recognize remains unknown. General study points: Moderate yet significant TCRB CDR3 shortening was seen in Type 1 diabetes patients in all four CD4+ subsets.

The study reverse transcribed the entire isolated RNA, so it sequenced expressed TCRB transcripts. Data came from immunoSEQ multiplex PCR; TCRdb stores just in-frame clones and leaves some out. This table holds over 200,000 clones, approximately 11% found once. Specimen: naive CD4+ T cells from blood. The receptors stem from a man aged 30 to 39 with type 1 diabetes.

This clone has only a few counts. V usage is TRBV15 and J usage is TRBJ1-5, with D tentatively TRBD1 (6 bases). Germline-derived CDR1 and CDR2 are LNHNV and YYDKDF (reference sequence). This CDR3 comprises 16 residues. V was trimmed by 1 base and J by 1 base, leaving 11 bases between them. The CDR3 here is CATSRALGGSNQPQHF. The CDR3 nucleotides are TGTGCCACCAGCAGAGCCCTAGGGGGAAGCAATCAGCCCCAGCATTTT. Variable domain in full (rest from reference TRBV15 and TRBJ1-5): DAMVIQNPRYQVTQFGKPVTLSCSQTLNHNVMYWYQQKSSQAPKLLFHYYDKDFNNEADTPDNFQSRRPNTSFCFLDIRSPGLGDTAMYLCATSRALGGSNQPQHFGDGTRLSIL.

The chain has TRBV6-4 and TRBJ2-3; 10 bases fit TRBD1. The CDR3 contains 15 residues. Germline V gives CDR1 MRHNA, CDR2 SNTAGT. V shed 3 bases and J 6 bases; nucleotides not matched to a gene: 6. The CDR3 spells CASSEQTGGLDTQYF. DNA for the CDR3: TGTGCCAGCAGTGAGCAGACAGGGGGCCTGGATACGCAGTATTTT.

This clone was recorded a few times. This chain links TRBV7-2 with TRBJ1-2; no definite D call. Trimming took off 7 bases at V and 3 bases at J, with 15 bases between the two ends. From germline, CDR1 is SGHTA and CDR2 FQGNSA. The length of the CDR3 is 14 residues. CDR3 protein: CASTLRDRDYGYTF. The CDR3 DNA follows: TGTGCCAGCACCCTCCGGGATAGGGACTATGGCTACACCTTC. Full variable domain (outside the CDR3, taken from reference TRBV7-2 and TRBJ1-2): GAGVSQSPSNKVTEKGKDVELRCDPISGHTALYWYRQSLGQGLEFLIYFQGNSAPDKSGLPSDRFSAERTGGSVSTLTIQRTQQEDSAVYLCASTLRDRDYGYTFGSGTRLTVV.

This clone was counted once. The rearrangement uses TRBV19 and TRBJ1-5, with no clear D. Germline V gives CDR1 LNHDA, CDR2 SQIVND (reference sequence). Trimming stripped 7 bases from V and 4 bases from J, with 11 bases between. The CDR3 contains 13 residues. CDR3 bases: TGTGCCAGTACCCCCCTCGGGAATCAGCCCCAGCATTTT. Translating gives CASTPLGNQPQHF.

Only a few counts were recorded for this clone. The genes are TRBV29-1 and TRBJ2-7, with D maybe TRBD2 (6 bases). Germline loops: CDR1 SQVTM, CDR2 ANQGSEA. The length of the CDR3 is 13 residues. With 6 bases removed from V and 6 bases from J, the gap between germline ends came to 18 bases. The CDR3 DNA is TGCAGCGTGCGGGGCCAAGGGGAAGGCGAGCAGTACTTC. It specifies CSVRGQGEGEQYF.

The chain uses TRBV7-9 and TRBJ2-1; 7 positions match TRBD1. Germline loops: CDR1 SEHNR, CDR2 FQNEAQ (reference sequence). This CDR3 contains 12 residues. J lost 12 bases, V lost 4 bases, and 6 bases had no gene match. CDR3 region: CASSSLGGRQFF. The CDR3 nucleotides read TGTGCCAGCAGCTCGTTAGGGGGCCGGCAGTTCTTC.

The chain links TRBV9 to TRBJ1-2, with TRBD1 identical over 7 bases. The V gene end was trimmed by 0 bases and the J gene end by 4 bases; junction bases not matched to a gene: 3. The CDR3 is 14 residues long. Germline V gene data show CDR1 as SGDLS and CDR2 as YYNGEE. CDR3 amino acids: CASSVARTGYGYTF. CDR3 in DNA: TGTGCCAGCAGCGTAGCTCGGACAGGCTATGGCTACACCTTC.

This clone was detected a few times. The rearrangement uses TRBV5-1 and TRBJ2-1; 9 bases map to TRBD1. The CDR3 consists of 16 residues. Germline CDR1 is SGHRS and CDR2 is YFSETQ. The J segment lost 9 bases and the V segment lost 4 bases, leaving 14 bases of the junction unmatched. In nucleotides, the CDR3 is TGCGCCAGCAGCCTCGCTTGGGGACAGGGAGTGACTGAGCAGTTCTTC. Residues: CASSLAWGQGVTEQFF. The entire variable domain, with the rest obtained from reference TRBV5-1 and TRBJ2-1, is as follows: KAGVTQTPRYLIKTRGQQVTLSCSPISGHRSVSWYQQTPGQGLQFLFEYFSETQRNKGNFPGRFSGRQFSNSRSEMNVSTLELGDSALYLCASSLAWGQGVTEQFFGPGTRLTVL.

The CDR3 protein is CASSKRGLGETQYF. CDR3 nucleotides: TGTGCCAGCAGTAAGCGGGGGCTGGGGGAGACCCAGTACTTC. This chain links TRBV6-6 with TRBJ2-5; 8 bases match TRBD2. V lost 5 bases to trimming and J lost 5 bases; unmatched junction nucleotides: 7. CDR1 and CDR2 (germline): MNHNY, SVGAGI (reference sequence). There are 14 residues in the CDR3.

This clone was picked up a small number of times. The rearrangement links TRBV18 to TRBJ2-3, with TRBD2 matching 9 bases. CDR3 length equals 17 residues. Trimming at V came to 4 bases and at J to 3 bases, leaving 11 bases not matched to a gene. Looked up from germline, CDR1 is KGHSH and CDR2 is LQKENI. The CDR3 loop is CASSLGASGERTDTQYF. In DNA form, the CDR3 reads TGTGCCAGCTCACTTGGGGCTAGCGGGGAGAGGACAGATACGCAGTATTTT.

The chain recombines TRBV30 with TRBJ1-1; D might be TRBD1 (5 bases). V shed 2 bases and J shed 6 bases, with 10 bases lying between them. Germline-derived CDR1 and CDR2 are GTSNPN and SVGIG (reference sequence). The CDR3 loop spans 12 amino acids. As DNA, the CDR3 is TGTGCCTGGAGTCGGTCGGGGGCTGAAGCTTTCTTT. Its protein is CAWSRSGAEAFF. Full variable domain (rest looked up from reference TRBV30 and TRBJ1-1): SQTIHQWPATLVQPVGSPLSLECTVEGTSNPNLYWYRQAAGRGLQLLFYSVGIGQISSEVPQNLSASRPQDRQFILSSKKLLLSDSGFYLCAWSRSGAEAFFGQGTRLTVV.

The chain uses TRBV18 and TRBJ2-7, with 8 bases that match TRBD1. The CDR3 has 12 amino acids. V lost 5 bases, J lost 8 bases, and 5 bases stayed unmatched. The V gene's germline CDR1 is KGHSH and CDR2 LQKENI. CDR3 DNA sequence: TGTGCCAGCTCAGCGGACAGGGCCCAGCAGTACTTC. Its protein product is CASSADRAQQYF. The full variable domain, rest sourced from reference TRBV18 and TRBJ2-7, is NAGVMQNPRHLVRRRGQEARLRCSPMKGHSHVYWYRQLPEEGLKFMVYLQKENIIDESGMPKERFSAEFPKEGPSILRIQQVVRGDSAAYFCASSADRAQQYFGPGTRLTVT.

This clone was picked up a small number of times. The rearrangement joins TRBV2 to TRBJ2-7, with D perhaps TRBD2 (5 bases). The CDR3 is made up of 14 amino acids. The V and J ends lost 1 base and 7 bases respectively, with 14 bases between them. Germline values: CDR1 SNHLY, CDR2 FYNNEI. CDR3 in DNA: TGTGCCAGCAGTGAAGTCCTGACGAGGGAGGAGCAGTACTTC. As protein: CASSEVLTREEQYF.

In DNA, the CDR3 is TGTGCCACCCGCTCAGCGGGGGGGCTAGGAGAGCAGTTCTTC. Protein sequence: CATRSAGGLGEQFF. The chain couples TRBV10-3 to TRBJ2-1; 10 nucleotides agree with TRBD2. After removal of 10 bases from V and 10 bases from J, the junction contained 13 bases not matched to a gene. Germline CDR1 is ENHRY and CDR2 is SYGVKD. The CDR3 loop spans 14 amino acids.

This clone came up a few times. This chain connects TRBV4-3 to TRBJ1-1; D gene ambiguous. This CDR3 has 17 residues. The V end was cut by 0 bases, the J end by 2 bases, with 16 bases between. Looked up from germline, CDR1 is LGHNA and CDR2 is YSLEER. CDR3 sequence (DNA): TGCGCCAGCAGCCAAGATTATTCTCGGTCCTTTAACACTGAAGCTTTCTTT. This codes for CASSQDYSRSFNTEAFF.

This chain connects TRBV2 to TRBJ2-1; no firm D call. The germline gives CDR1 SNHLY, CDR2 FYNNEI. V lost 8 bases to trimming and J lost 5 bases, with 4 bases between them. The CDR3 spans 10 residues. CDR3 region: CASGHNEQFF. The CDR3 DNA follows: TGTGCCAGCGGCCACAATGAGCAGTTCTTC.

CDR3 region: CASTRTSGVTDTQYF. DNA of the CDR3: TGCGCCAGCACCAGGACTAGCGGGGTTACAGATACGCAGTATTTT. V gene TRBV5-1 combines with J gene TRBJ2-3; 12 bases align to TRBD2. In germline, CDR1 is SGHRS, CDR2 YFSETQ. CDR3 size: 15 residues. After removal of 6 bases from V and 3 bases from J, the junction contained 5 bases not matched to a gene.

In this sample, this clone turned up a few times. This CDR3 reads CASSYRGSSYEQYF. The CDR3 bases are TGTGCCAGCAGTTACCGAGGGTCATCCTACGAGCAGTACTTC. The rearrangement links TRBV6-6 to TRBJ2-7, with D tentatively TRBD2 (5 bases). The V end lost 2 bases, the J end lost 1 base, and 9 bases lay between the germline ends. The germline CDR1 and CDR2 sequences are MNHNY and SVGAGI (reference sequence). The CDR3 is made up of 14 amino acids.

This clone was found a few times. The chain recombines TRBV5-1 with TRBJ1-2, with a weak D call TRBD1 (5 bases). The V gene lost 3 bases and the J gene lost 2 bases, with 11 bases spanning the gap. CDR1 SGHRS and CDR2 YFSETQ come from the germline V gene. The CDR3 runs 14 residues. The CDR3 DNA follows: TGCGCCAGCAGCTCCCCAGGGTTGAACTATGGCTACACCTTC. Translation gives CASSSPGLNYGYTF. Based on the CDR3 plus reference TRBV5-1 and TRBJ1-2, the full variable domain is KAGVTQTPRYLIKTRGQQVTLSCSPISGHRSVSWYQQTPGQGLQFLFEYFSETQRNKGNFPGRFSGRQFSNSRSEMNVSTLELGDSALYLCASSSPGLNYGYTFGSGTRLTVV.